Listed here are 26 T cell receptor beta chains from one sample, sequenced in a study of blood T cells in healthy people across ages. The use of a sample-barcoded 5' primer and a J-beta primer mix characterized a second PCR of roughly 7 to 11 cycles. TCRdb re-called the 5' RACE reads through MiXCR, storing one row per CDR3 protein. The sample holds about 1.6 million distinct CDR3 sequences, almost 35% seen once. Sequencing used blood. Receptor source: a woman in her twenties or thirties in good health.

Only a few counts were recorded for this clonotype. CDR3 residues: CASGRLLNQPQHF. CDR3 in DNA: TGTGCCTCGGGACGGCTCCTCAATCAGCCCCAGCATTTT. V usage is TRBV7-2 and J usage is TRBJ1-5, with D possibly matching TRBD1 (5 bases). The V gene lost 11 bases and the J gene lost 3 bases, with 14 bases spanning the gap. CDR1 SGHTA and CDR2 FQGNSA come from the germline V gene. The CDR3 loop spans 13 amino acids.

This clonotype was counted only a few times. The chain uses TRBV20-1 and TRBJ2-5, with TRBD2 matching over 7 bases. After removal of 0 bases from V and 2 bases from J, the junction contained 3 bases not matched to a gene. This CDR3 is built from 14 residues. Germline CDR1 DFQATT, CDR2 SNEGSKA (reference sequence). The CDR3 loop is CSAREASGQETQYF. In DNA, the CDR3 is TGCAGTGCTAGAGAGGCTAGCGGACAAGAGACCCAGTACTTC.

The chain employs TRBV11-1 and TRBJ2-2; D remains unclear. CDR1 SGHAT and CDR2 FQDESV come from the germline V gene (reference sequence). There are 13 residues in the CDR3. Trimming shortened V by 5 bases and J by 6 bases, and 10 bases separated the two germline ends. The CDR3 loop is CASSPREAGELFF. In DNA form, the CDR3 reads TGTGCCAGCAGCCCTCGCGAGGCCGGGGAGCTGTTTTTT.

The J gene is TRBJ2-7, the V gene TRBV2, with 10 bases aligning to TRBD1. The length of the CDR3 is 16 residues. Looked up from germline, CDR1 is SNHLY and CDR2 is FYNNEI. The V segment lost 7 bases and the J segment 6 bases; nucleotides outside the gene matches: 15. CDR3 region: CASNPPGTGEVSEQYF. The CDR3 DNA reads as TGTGCCAGCAACCCACCGGGGACAGGGGAGGTTAGCGAGCAGTACTTC.

This clonotype was picked up a small number of times. V usage is TRBV7-9 and J usage is TRBJ2-7, with D tentatively TRBD2 (5 bases). The CDR3 totals 17 residues. Trimming took 0 bases from V and 0 from J, leaving 15 bases between them. CDR1 and CDR2 (germline): SEHNR, FQNEAQ (reference sequence). CDR3 in amino acids: CASSLALNTGSSYEQYF. CDR3 DNA: TGTGCCAGCAGCTTAGCGCTAAATACTGGGAGCTCCTACGAGCAGTACTTC.

A remark on this clonotype: A much larger clone differs from this one at a single base, so this may be a read error. The chain couples TRBV28 to TRBJ2-3; D is ambiguous. CDR1 and CDR2 (germline): MDHEN, SYDVKM. Trimming shortened V by 6 bases and J by 1 base, and 8 bases separated the two germline ends. CDR3 length equals 13 residues. CDR3 protein: CASRGYGTDTQYF. In DNA, the CDR3 is TGTGCCAGCAGAGGGTACGGCACAGATACGCAGTATTTT.

This clonotype was seen only a few times. The gene calls are TRBV28 and TRBJ1-2; the D is unclear. The CDR3 extends over 14 amino acids. V was pared by 5 bases and J by 6 bases, with 16 bases between. The germline gives CDR1 MDHEN, CDR2 SYDVKM. The CDR3 region has the DNA TGTGCCAGCAGTCCTACTACTGATTTCGATGGCTACACCTTC. Protein product: CASSPTTDFDGYTF.

This clonotype was counted only a few times. J is TRBJ1-1 and V is TRBV5-1; maybe TRBD1 (5 bases). CDR1 and CDR2 (germline): SGHRS, YFSETQ. The CDR3 sequence is 15 residues long. Trimming cost V 0 bases and J 4 bases, with 13 bases left between them. CDR3 coding DNA: TGCGCCAGCAGCTTGGGAGGGGTGAGGGGCACTGAAGCTTTCTTT. Translating gives CASSLGGVRGTEAFF. The complete variable domain, with remaining parts taken from reference TRBV5-1 and TRBJ1-1, reads KAGVTQTPRYLIKTRGQQVTLSCSPISGHRSVSWYQQTPGQGLQFLFEYFSETQRNKGNFPGRFSGRQFSNSRSEMNVSTLELGDSALYLCASSLGGVRGTEAFFGQGTRLTVV.

This clonotype was counted between two and nine times. The chain uses TRBV2 and TRBJ2-3; no firm D call. The V gene lost 10 bases and the J gene lost 0 bases, with 11 bases spanning the gap. Germline assignment: CDR1 SNHLY and CDR2 FYNNEI. The CDR3 sequence is 13 residues long. As DNA, the CDR3 is TGTGCCACCACGGCCCTTAGCACAGATACGCAGTATTTT. Amino acid sequence: CATTALSTDTQYF.

The genes are TRBV11-2 and TRBJ2-1, with 7 bases that match TRBD2. Germline-derived CDR1 and CDR2 are SGHAT and FQNNGV. V was pared by 1 base and J by 8 bases, with 5 bases of the junction left unmatched. The CDR3 is 14 amino acids. The CDR3: CASSLGTSFYEQFF. CDR3 coding DNA: TGTGCCAGCAGCTTAGGGACTAGTTTCTATGAGCAGTTCTTC.

V is TRBV20-1 and J is TRBJ2-1; the match to TRBD2 covers 7 bases. The ends lost 2 bases at V and 4 bases at J; junction bases unmatched: 11. CDR1 and CDR2 from the germline V gene are DFQATT and SNEGSKA (reference sequence). The CDR3 totals 16 residues. The CDR3 loop is CSARTFSSSGYNEQFF. The CDR3 DNA follows: TGCAGTGCTAGAACCTTTTCGTCTAGCGGTTACAATGAGCAGTTCTTC.

This clonotype was seen a few times. The chain is built from TRBV4-1 and TRBJ2-5, with D possibly TRBD2 on 6 matching bases. Trimming stripped 0 bases from V and 11 bases from J, with 16 bases between. The length of the CDR3 is 14 residues. The germline gives CDR1 MGHRA, CDR2 YSYEKL. CDR3 loop: CASSQEEGAWEQYF. CDR3 bases: TGCGCCAGCAGCCAAGAGGAGGGAGCGTGGGAGCAGTACTTC.

This clonotype was seen ten or more times. This chain connects TRBV20-1 to TRBJ2-1; D is unclear. The CDR3 totals 12 residues. Trimming shortened V by 5 bases and J by 4 bases, and 9 bases separated the two germline ends. Germline CDR1 reads DFQATT; CDR2 reads SNEGSKA (reference sequence). The CDR3 is CSAQDLYNEQFF. The DNA of the CDR3 is TGCAGTGCTCAAGACTTATACAATGAGCAGTTCTTC.

This chain joins TRBV3-1 and TRBJ2-3; D uncertain. Trimming took off 0 bases at V and 0 bases at J, with 13 bases between the two ends. The CDR3 is 17 amino acids. Germline V lookup: CDR1 LGHDT, CDR2 YNNKEL (reference sequence). The CDR3 region is CASSQDLSGVSTDTQYF. The CDR3 DNA follows: TGTGCCAGCAGCCAAGATCTTTCTGGTGTCAGCACAGATACGCAGTATTTT.

The chain links TRBV3-1 to TRBJ2-3; 14 nucleotides align to TRBD2. The germline V gene has CDR1 LGHDT and CDR2 YNNKEL (reference sequence). Germline trimming cut 8 bases from V and 5 bases from J; bases unmatched to any gene: 3. CDR3 length equals 14 residues. This chain's CDR3 is CASGLAGGIDTQYF. For the CDR3, the DNA is TGTGCCAGCGGACTAGCGGGAGGAATAGATACGCAGTATTTT.

The CDR3 DNA follows: TGCAGTGCTAGAGATCCCGAGACTAGCGCCAGCTACAATGAGCAGTTCTTC. Translating gives CSARDPETSASYNEQFF. The V call is TRBV20-1, the J call TRBJ2-1; 8 positions match TRBD2. CDR1 is DFQATT and CDR2 is SNEGSKA in the germline V gene (reference sequence). The V segment lost 0 bases and the J segment 3 bases; nucleotides outside the gene matches: 10. The CDR3 totals 17 residues.

This clonotype was counted only a few times. This rearrangement joins TRBV28 to TRBJ2-7; perhaps TRBD2 as D (6 bases). Germline-derived CDR1 and CDR2 are MDHEN and SYDVKM. The CDR3 length is 12 residues. V was pared by 11 bases and J by 6 bases, with 17 bases between. The CDR3 DNA reads TGTGCCTGCCATCCCGGGGGTGGCGAGCAGTACTTC. It translates to CACHPGGGEQYF. The entire variable domain, with the rest obtained from reference TRBV28 and TRBJ2-7, is as follows: DVKVTQSSRYLVKRTGEKVFLECVQDMDHENMFWYRQDPGLGLRLIYFSYDVKMKEKGDIPEGYSVSREKKERFSLILESASTNQTSMYLCACHPGGGEQYFGPGTRLTVT.

This rearrangement joins TRBV4-1 to TRBJ1-6, with D perhaps matching TRBD1 (6 bases). CDR1 and CDR2 from the germline V gene are MGHRA and YSYEKL. The CDR3 length is 15 residues. V was pared by 8 bases and J by 10 bases, with 21 bases between. The CDR3 loop reads CASSKGGKLGSPLHF. CDR3 sequence (DNA): TGCGCCAGCTCAAAAGGGGGAAAGTTGGGGTCACCCCTCCACTTT.

V gene TRBV9 combines with J gene TRBJ2-3, with 11 bases that match TRBD2. In germline, CDR1 is SGDLS, CDR2 YYNGEE. The V segment lost 0 bases and the J segment 7 bases; nucleotides outside the gene matches: 13. There are 18 residues in the CDR3. This CDR3 reads CASSVVLAGESWQHTQYF. CDR3 bases: TGTGCCAGCAGCGTAGTACTAGCGGGGGAATCGTGGCAGCATACGCAGTATTTT.

The sample holds a few counts of this clonotype. CDR3 protein: CASSLGPRGTYNEQFF. The CDR3 DNA reads TGCGCCAGCAGCTTGGGACCTCGGGGCACCTACAATGAGCAGTTCTTC. This chain uses TRBV5-1 with TRBJ2-1, with D tentatively TRBD1 or TRBD2 (5 bases each). The germline V gene has CDR1 SGHRS and CDR2 YFSETQ. The V gene lost 0 bases and the J gene lost 2 bases, with 12 bases spanning the gap. The CDR3 runs 16 residues.

This clonotype was seen more than once but under ten times. This chain links TRBV12-3 or TRBV12-4 with TRBJ2-7; TRBD2 might be the D (6 bases). The CDR3 has 14 amino acids. The germline V and J ends were trimmed by 5 bases and 7 bases, with 18 bases remaining between them. CDR3 in amino acids: CASSPSVTRYEQYF. CDR3 nucleotides: TGTGCCAGCAGTCCTAGCGTAACTAGATATGAGCAGTACTTC.

The J gene is TRBJ2-1, the V gene TRBV20-1; 7 bases fit TRBD2. V shed 3 bases, J shed 5 bases, and the junction held 10 bases outside the gene matches. Germline-derived CDR1 and CDR2 are DFQATT and SNEGSKA (reference sequence). The CDR3 length is 15 residues. The CDR3 loop reads CSARGGRRPNNEQFF. Written as DNA, the CDR3 is TGCAGTGCTAGGGGGGGGAGGCGGCCCAACAATGAGCAGTTCTTC.

The J gene is TRBJ1-1, the V gene TRBV5-5; 9 bases are shared with TRBD1. Germline assignment: CDR1 SGHKS and CDR2 YYEKEE (reference sequence). The junction had 13 bases not matched to a gene; V was cut back by 4 bases and J by 3 bases. CDR3 length equals 17 residues. CDR3 amino acids: CASSPPTGTGRDTEAFF. Written as DNA, the CDR3 is TGTGCCAGCAGCCCGCCGACAGGGACAGGGAGGGACACTGAAGCTTTCTTT.

The table lists this clonotype with a few counts. This sequence joins TRBV27 and TRBJ1-5; weak D call: TRBD1 (6 bases). The CDR3 has 15 residues. Trimming cost V 7 bases and J 11 bases, with 24 bases left between them. Germline V gene lookup returns CDR1 MNHEY and CDR2 SMNVEV (reference sequence). CDR3 residues: CASTPSAQGPSAQHF. The CDR3 bases are TGTGCCAGCACACCTTCGGCACAGGGTCCCTCAGCCCAGCATTTT.

The gene calls are TRBV5-6 and TRBJ2-7, with D perhaps matching TRBD1 (5 bases). Trimming took 4 bases from V and 0 from J, leaving 11 bases between them. This CDR3 comprises 14 residues. The germline V gene has CDR1 SGHDT and CDR2 YYEEEE. CDR3 coding DNA: TGTGCCAGCAGCATTGTAACAGGCTCCTACGAGCAGTACTTC. Its translation is CASSIVTGSYEQYF. The variable domain in full, with the rest retrieved from reference TRBV5-6 and TRBJ2-7, is DAGVTQSPTHLIKTRGQQVTLRCSPKSGHDTVSWYQQALGQGPQFIFQYYEEEERQRGNFPDRFSGHQFPNYSSELNVNALLLGDSALYLCASSIVTGSYEQYFGPGTRLTVT.

The chain couples TRBV5-1 to TRBJ2-5, with 7 nucleotides matching TRBD1. The CDR3 is 15 amino acids. The V and J ends lost 0 bases and 4 bases, in that order; junction bases with no gene match: 6. CDR1 and CDR2 (germline): SGHRS, YFSETQ. The CDR3 spells CASSLGDRTGETQYF. The CDR3 region has the DNA TGCGCCAGCAGCTTGGGGGACAGAACCGGAGAGACCCAGTACTTC. Together with reference TRBV5-1 and TRBJ2-5, the CDR3 gives the full variable domain: KAGVTQTPRYLIKTRGQQVTLSCSPISGHRSVSWYQQTPGQGLQFLFEYFSETQRNKGNFPGRFSGRQFSNSRSEMNVSTLELGDSALYLCASSLGDRTGETQYFGPGTRLLVL.